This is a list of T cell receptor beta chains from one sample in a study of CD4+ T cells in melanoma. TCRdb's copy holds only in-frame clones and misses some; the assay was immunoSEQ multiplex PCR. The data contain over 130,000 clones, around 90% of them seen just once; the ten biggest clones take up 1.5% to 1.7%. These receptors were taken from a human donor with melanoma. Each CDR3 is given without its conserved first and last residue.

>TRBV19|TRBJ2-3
ASEGDTQY
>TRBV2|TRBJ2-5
ASSDALAGETQY
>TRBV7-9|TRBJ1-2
ASSLVGTDNYGYT
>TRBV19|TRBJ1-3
ASSTPTTGPGNTIY
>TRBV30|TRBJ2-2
AWSSGATGELF
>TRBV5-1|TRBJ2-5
ASSFSGEETQY
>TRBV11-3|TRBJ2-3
ASSSRLDTQY
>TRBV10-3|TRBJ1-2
AISSQSGTGYGYT
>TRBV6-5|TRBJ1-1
ASIIKGGGTEAF
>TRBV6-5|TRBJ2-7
ASSYLGGEVYEQY
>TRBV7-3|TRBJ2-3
ASSERLTDTQY
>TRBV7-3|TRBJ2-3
ASSLIPAGGLLDTQY
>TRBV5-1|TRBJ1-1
ASTSQGTANTEAF
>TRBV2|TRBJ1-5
ASAPGPQPQH
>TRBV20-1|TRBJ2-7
SAVSTYEQY
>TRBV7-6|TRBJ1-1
ASSAARDGEAF
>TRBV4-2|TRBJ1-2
ASSQDLTTGRGYT
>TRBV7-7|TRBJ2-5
ASSLLRRGETQY
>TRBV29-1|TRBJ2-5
SVSRGEETQY
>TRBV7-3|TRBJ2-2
ASSNAGGLNTGELF
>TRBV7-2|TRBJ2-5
ASTTGDRVRAQY
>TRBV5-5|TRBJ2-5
ASSLLFQGIETQY
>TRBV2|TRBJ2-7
ASSDLSGTPYEQY
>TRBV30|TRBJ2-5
AWSKQGTETQY
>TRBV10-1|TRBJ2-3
ASSDSRGSDTQY
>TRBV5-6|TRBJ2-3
ASSFRVSGVDTQY
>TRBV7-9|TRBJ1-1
ASSFQGMNTEAF
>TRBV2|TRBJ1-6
ASSPVRSSYNSPLH
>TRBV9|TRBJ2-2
ASGGTVNTGELF
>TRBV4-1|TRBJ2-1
ASSQEFGYNEQF
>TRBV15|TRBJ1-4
ATSRLGTANEKLF
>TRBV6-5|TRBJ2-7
ASSQKTVPYEQY
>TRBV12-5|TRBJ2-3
ASGFQHRPDTQY
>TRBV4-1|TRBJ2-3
ASSQGGSGRITDTQY
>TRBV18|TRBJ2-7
ASSQGAQTYEQY
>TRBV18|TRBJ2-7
ASSPLGTGGTYEQY
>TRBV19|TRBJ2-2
ASSINTDATGELF
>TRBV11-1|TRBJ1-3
ASSSGKGPGNTIY
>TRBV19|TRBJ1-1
ASSIGQDTEAF
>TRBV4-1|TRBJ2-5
ASSQEQGWQETQY
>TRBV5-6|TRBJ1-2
ASSPGVLGYGYT
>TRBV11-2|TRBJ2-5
ASRTWGTRKEGETQY
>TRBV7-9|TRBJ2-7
ASSSWTGGFYEQY
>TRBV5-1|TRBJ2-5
ASSLARGGTGETQY
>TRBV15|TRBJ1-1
ATSSLKTVGEAF
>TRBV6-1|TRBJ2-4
ASSEYPGGTKNIQY
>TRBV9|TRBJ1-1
ASSVSIRRGPNTEAF
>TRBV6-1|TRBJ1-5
ASSEGGVSQPQH
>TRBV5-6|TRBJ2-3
ASSASGGATDTQY
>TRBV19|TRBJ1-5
ATSLVGYVQPQH
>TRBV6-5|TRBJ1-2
ASSSTGTGYT
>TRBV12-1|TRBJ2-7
ASSFPPGLAYEQY
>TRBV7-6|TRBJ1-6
ASAGWNSPLH